The 4 T cell receptor beta chains presented below share a single source sample, sequenced in a study of tumor-infiltrating lymphocytes in primary liver carcinoma. Unsorted bulk tissue (about 20-30 mg) underwent RNA and DNA co-extraction. From 500 ng total RNA, TCR beta cDNA was generated with a primer in the constant region. ARM-PCR, slightly modified, supplied the TCR beta libraries through three nested multiplex PCR rounds. PCR rounds one and two used TRBV1-TRBV30 forward primers with a C-beta reverse primer for 10 cycles each. MiXCR, run by TCRdb on the multiplex PCR reads, gives a single entry per CDR3 protein. In the table there are under 150,000 distinct CDR3 sequences, around 70% of which are singletons. Sequenced: tumor-adjacent normal liver tissue. The receptor source for this set is an older woman with primary liver carcinoma and hepatitis B virus infection.

This clonotype was counted a few times. This clone may be a read error of a much larger clone one base away. The V call is TRBV5-6, the J call TRBJ1-4; tentative D call: TRBD1 (6 bases). V was cut by 3 bases and J by 7 bases, with 16 bases left in between. The length of the CDR3 is 15 residues. Looked up from germline, CDR1 is SGHDT and CDR2 is YYEEEE. The CDR3 bases are TGTGCCAGCAGCTCGGCGGGGGCGTCGATTGAAAAACTGTTTTTT. Translation gives CASSSAGASIEKLFF.

There are many counts of this clonotype. The chain is built from TRBV7-9 and TRBJ1-2, with TRBD1 as a possible D gene (5 bases). This CDR3 is built from 14 residues. From germline, CDR1 is SEHNR and CDR2 FQNEAQ (reference sequence). V lost 5 bases to trimming and J lost 2 bases, with 12 bases between them. The CDR3 reads CASSAGQGNYGYTF. CDR3 coding DNA: TGTGCCAGCAGCGCGGGCCAGGGCAACTATGGCTACACCTTC.

Comment on this clonotype: A junction end diverges from the germline sequence, so it may reflect a read error. The genes are TRBV6-6 and TRBJ1-5, with D possibly matching TRBD2 (7 bases). With the DNA end fitting TRBJ2-3 better, the J assignment may be wrong. Germline V gene data show CDR1 as MNHNY and CDR2 as SVGAGI (reference sequence). The CDR3 runs 15 residues. CDR3 bases: TGCGCCAGCATCCAAGGGGGGGGGGGCAATCAGCCCCAGTATTTT. Translating gives CASIQGGGGNQPQYF.

This clonotype is medium-sized by share. V usage is TRBV11-3 and J usage is TRBJ2-1; 8 positions match TRBD2. The germline V gene has CDR1 SGHNT and CDR2 YENEEA. The CDR3 totals 16 residues. J gave up 7 bases and V 1 base, and 9 bases lay outside the gene matches. The CDR3 here is CASSLGGGRWGNEQFF. In DNA, the CDR3 is TGTGCCAGCAGCTTAGGCGGCGGGAGGTGGGGAAATGAGCAGTTCTTC. Variable domain in full (rest from reference TRBV11-3 and TRBJ2-1): EAGVVQSPRYKIIEKKQPVAFWCNPISGHNTLYWYLQNLGQGPELLIRYENEEAVDDSQLPKDRFSAERLKGVDSTLKIQPAELGDSAVYLCASSLGGGRWGNEQFFGPGTRLTVL.